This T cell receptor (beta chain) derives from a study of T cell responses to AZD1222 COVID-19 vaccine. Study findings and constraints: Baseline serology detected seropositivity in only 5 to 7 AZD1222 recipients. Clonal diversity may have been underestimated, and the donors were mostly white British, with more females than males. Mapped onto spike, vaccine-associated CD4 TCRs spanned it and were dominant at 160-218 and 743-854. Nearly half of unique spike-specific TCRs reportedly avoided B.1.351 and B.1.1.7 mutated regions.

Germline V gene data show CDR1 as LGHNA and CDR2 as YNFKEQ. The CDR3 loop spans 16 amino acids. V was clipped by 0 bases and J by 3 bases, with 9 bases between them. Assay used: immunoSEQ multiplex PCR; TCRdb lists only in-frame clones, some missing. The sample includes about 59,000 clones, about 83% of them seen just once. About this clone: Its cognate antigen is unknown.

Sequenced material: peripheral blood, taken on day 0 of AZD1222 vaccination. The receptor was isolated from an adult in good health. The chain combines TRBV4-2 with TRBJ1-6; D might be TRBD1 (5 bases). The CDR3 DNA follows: TGTGCCAGCAGCCAAGAGGCAGGGAGCTATAATTCACCCCTCCACTTT. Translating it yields CASSQEAGSYNSPLHF.